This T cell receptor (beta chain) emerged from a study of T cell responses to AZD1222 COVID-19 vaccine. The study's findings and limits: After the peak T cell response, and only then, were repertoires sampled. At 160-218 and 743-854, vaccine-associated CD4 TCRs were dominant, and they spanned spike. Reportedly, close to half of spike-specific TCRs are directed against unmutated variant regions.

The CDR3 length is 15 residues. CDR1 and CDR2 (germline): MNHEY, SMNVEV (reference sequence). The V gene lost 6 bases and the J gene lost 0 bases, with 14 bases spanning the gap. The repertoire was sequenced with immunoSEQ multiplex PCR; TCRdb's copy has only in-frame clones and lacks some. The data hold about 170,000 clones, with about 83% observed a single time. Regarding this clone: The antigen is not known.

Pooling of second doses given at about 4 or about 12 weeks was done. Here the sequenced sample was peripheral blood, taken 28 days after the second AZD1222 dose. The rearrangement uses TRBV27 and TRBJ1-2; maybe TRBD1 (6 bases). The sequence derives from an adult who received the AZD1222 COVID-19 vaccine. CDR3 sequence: CASRARGAANYGYTF. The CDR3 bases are TGTGCCAGCAGGGCGAGGGGGGCAGCTAACTATGGCTACACCTTC.